This T cell receptor beta chain was retrieved from a study of shared clonotypes between healthy human individuals. The input for sorted-subset replicate PCRs was around 210 ng DNA, 30,000 or so T cell genomes. Per the study methods: As immunoSEQ supplied junction-only sequences (without quality scores), filtering differed. Using immunoSEQ multiplex PCR, the repertoire was profiled, and TCRdb retains in-frame clones only, with some absent. That table supplies the V and J calls and clone size; D and trimming were determined from the DNA. The table lists over a million clones, around 95% of them singletons, with 0.95% to 1.5% in the top ten. In germline, CDR1 is SQVTM, CDR2 ANQGSEA. The CDR3 consists of 14 residues. V lost 7 bases, J lost 1 base, and 14 bases lay in between.

The source material was naive CD4+ T cells sorted from blood. Subset: CD45RA+ positively selected. This chain uses TRBV29-1 with TRBJ2-1; no definite D call. The receptor was derived from a man aged 30 to 45 in good health. Here the CDR3 reads CSALGSLSYNEQFF. As DNA, the CDR3 is TGCAGCGCGTTGGGTAGTTTATCCTACAATGAGCAGTTCTTC.